This T cell receptor beta chain was documented in a study of cytomegalovirus exposure and HLA in healthy donors. Study outcomes and limitations: Later analysis suggested most CMV-associated TCR beta chains were HLA-restricted.

The PCR was carried out with 60 Vbeta primers and 13 Jbeta primers. Only in-frame clones appear in the TCRdb table, and some are missing; sequencing was by immunoSEQ multiplex PCR. The top ten hold 4.5% to 5.5% of the sample, which has about 90,000 clones, approximately 56% seen once. Notes on this clone: Its target is not known.

Germline loops: CDR1 KGHSH, CDR2 LQKENI. Trimming cost V 5 bases and J 3 bases; bases outside gene matches: 0. CDR3 size: 13 residues. This receptor was obtained from a young woman in good health and CMV-seropositive. This chain joins TRBV18 and TRBJ2-5; 10 nucleotides match TRBD2. The sequencing input was PBMCs. The CDR3 loop is CASSTSGEETQYF. CDR3 bases: TGTGCCAGCTCAACTAGCGGGGAAGAGACCCAGTACTTC.